The clone carrying this T cell receptor beta chain was seen more than once but under ten times. The antigen is not known. These data belong to a study of blood T cells in healthy people across ages. Overall study results and limits: Unsorted PBMCs prevented conclusive naive versus antigen-experienced comparison.

The authors drew about 10 milliliters of peripheral blood from each donor. Then a second PCR, running roughly 7 to 11 cycles, was carried out with a sample-barcoded 5' primer and a J-beta primer mix. TCRdb fed the 5' RACE reads into MiXCR, producing one record per CDR3 protein. The repertoire holds about 1.4 million distinct CDR3 sequences, roughly 60% seen once, with about 6.3% in the top ten. V lost 6 bases and J lost 0; bases outside the gene matches: 23. This CDR3 comprises 23 residues. CDR1 is MDHEN, CDR2 SYDVKM, per germline. The chain combines TRBV28 with TRBJ2-6; 10 bases are a match to TRBD1. The source of this sequence is a young man in good health. Sequenced material: blood. In DNA form, the CDR3 reads TGTGCCAGCAGCCCTACCTCATTGAGGACAGGGGGTAAATTGAGCTCTGGGGCCAACGTCCTGACTTTC. Translation: CASSPTSLRTGGKLSSGANVLTF.